This T cell receptor (beta chain) comes out of a study of blood T cell repertoires in COVID-19. Background on the study: T cells, B-cell-depleted T cells, or PBMCs supplied cDNA or gDNA.

Per the original data handling: Counts of nucleated cells, estimated from reference gene primer amplification, were obtained. Sequencing was performed with immunoSEQ multiplex PCR; in TCRdb, only in-frame clones are kept and a portion is missing. V, J and clone size were drawn from that table, and D and trimming were deduced from the DNA. The table has fewer than 80,000 clones, around 82% seen once. Enrolment of Seattle patients took place during active infection, and they were followed longitudinally. The sequence was obtained from a man between 60 and 75 years old with COVID-19, enrolled during active disease. Sample: peripheral blood.

The CDR3 sequence is CAISDPRYEQYF. The CDR3 region has the DNA TGTGCCATCAGTGACCCTCGTTACGAGCAGTACTTC. The genes are TRBV10-3 and TRBJ2-7; D unclear. Germline V gene lookup returns CDR1 ENHRY and CDR2 SYGVKD. V was clipped by 3 bases and J by 4 bases, with 7 bases between them. The CDR3 runs 12 residues.